Each of the 26 T cell receptor beta chains below was sequenced from the same sample in a study of blood T cell repertoires in COVID-19. Generated by immunoSEQ multiplex PCR, the TCRdb table keeps only in-frame clones and is missing some. Among around 330,000 clones listed, approximately 88% were seen once. Sequenced input: peripheral blood. Every receptor here comes from a woman aged 25 to 39 with COVID-19, enrolled during active disease.

Written as DNA, the CDR3 is TGTGCCAGCAGCCAAGAGAGGCAGACCTACGAGCAGTACGTC. Translation gives CASSQERQTYEQYV. This chain links TRBV14 with TRBJ2-7; D not resolved. Germline loops: CDR1 SGHDN, CDR2 FVKESK. Trimming removed 0 bases at V and 2 bases at J, with 8 bases between. The CDR3 contains 14 residues.

This chain connects TRBV7-9 to TRBJ2-5; D not resolved. V shed 1 base and J shed 5 bases, with 17 bases lying between them. The CDR3 consists of 16 residues. Germline loops: CDR1 SEHNR, CDR2 FQNEAQ (reference sequence). In DNA form, the CDR3 reads TGTGCCAGCAGCTTAGTCCCGGCGCCGCTGCGGGAGACCCAGTACTTC. Its translation is CASSLVPAPLRETQYF.

The chain recombines TRBV6-1 with TRBJ1-4; D is unclear. Germline lookup yields CDR1 MNHNS and CDR2 SASEGT. This CDR3 has 17 amino acids. Trimming removed 2 bases at V and 6 bases at J, with 19 bases between. The CDR3 region is CASSERSNGPLDEKLFF. CDR3 DNA sequence: TGTGCCAGCAGTGAAAGGTCGAATGGACCACTAGATGAAAAACTGTTTTTT.

The CDR3 loop is CASSPLKGTNEKLFF. In DNA form, the CDR3 reads TGTGCCAGCAGCCCACTAAAAGGCACTAATGAAAAACTGTTTTTT. The rearrangement links TRBV7-9 to TRBJ1-4; D gene ambiguous. The CDR3 is 15 amino acids. V gave up 5 bases and J gave up 2 bases, with 12 bases separating them. Germline V CDR1 and CDR2: SEHNR, FQNEAQ (reference sequence).

This chain links TRBV3-1 (or the pseudogene TRBV3-2) with TRBJ2-2; D unresolved. The germline V gene encodes CDR1 LGHDT and CDR2 YNNKEL (reference sequence). CDR3 length: 12 residues. V was trimmed by 4 bases and J by 3 bases, leaving 3 bases between them. This CDR3 is CASSLYTGELFF. The CDR3 nucleotides read TGTGCCAGCAGCCTATACACCGGGGAGCTGTTTTTT.

This chain connects TRBV6-5 to TRBJ2-2, with 8 bases matching TRBD1. The CDR3 extends over 14 amino acids. Germline lookup yields CDR1 MNHEY and CDR2 SVGAGI. The J segment lost 6 bases and the V segment lost 5 bases, leaving 5 bases of the junction unmatched. The CDR3 loop is CASSPGGSAGELFF. The CDR3 bases are TGTGCCAGCAGTCCAGGGGGCTCGGCCGGGGAGCTGTTTTTT.

The rearrangement uses TRBV5-1 and TRBJ2-1, with D hard to call. Germline V gene lookup returns CDR1 SGHRS and CDR2 YFSETQ. The CDR3 loop spans 15 amino acids. V was clipped by 0 bases and J by 0 bases, with 7 bases between them. Written as DNA, the CDR3 is TGCGCCAGCAGCTTGGAAAACTACTCCTACAATGAGCAGTTCTTC. Protein: CASSLENYSYNEQFF. The variable domain in full, with the rest retrieved from reference TRBV5-1 and TRBJ2-1, is KAGVTQTPRYLIKTRGQQVTLSCSPISGHRSVSWYQQTPGQGLQFLFEYFSETQRNKGNFPGRFSGRQFSNSRSEMNVSTLELGDSALYLCASSLENYSYNEQFFGPGTRLTVL.

This clone was found once. This chain joins TRBV5-1 and TRBJ1-1; possibly TRBD1 for D (6 bases). CDR3 size: 15 residues. V was shortened by 1 base and J by 1 base, with 11 bases between the two germline ends. Germline loops: CDR1 SGHRS, CDR2 YFSETQ. CDR3 nucleotides: TGCGCCAGCAGCTTGCAAGGGGGACCGAACACTGAAGCTTTCTTT. This gives the protein CASSLQGGPNTEAFF.

The chain uses TRBV2 and TRBJ1-1; 9 nucleotides match TRBD1. Germline loops: CDR1 SNHLY, CDR2 FYNNEI. V trimming: 8 bases; J trimming: 1 base; junction bases outside the gene matches: 2. This CDR3 contains 13 residues. The CDR3 region has the DNA TGTGCCAGCCGACAGGGGGGGAACACTGAAGCTTTCTTT. It translates to CASRQGGNTEAFF.

The chain uses TRBV11-2 and TRBJ2-3; D remains unclear. V lost 3 bases, J lost 0 bases, and 10 bases lay in between. Germline-derived CDR1 and CDR2 are SGHAT and FQNNGV. There are 15 residues in the CDR3. The CDR3 DNA reads as TGTGCCAGCAGCTTGTCAGGCTCTAGCACAGATACGCAGTATTTT. Amino acid sequence: CASSLSGSSTDTQYF.

The chain recombines TRBV7-8 with TRBJ2-1; D call uncertain. The V end lost 2 bases, the J end lost 6 bases, and 5 bases lay between the germline ends. CDR3 size: 12 residues. Germline lookup yields CDR1 SGHVS and CDR2 FQNEAQ. The CDR3 DNA reads as TGTGCCAGCAGCTTACCTAGCAATGAGCAGTTCTTC. This sequence encodes CASSLPSNEQFF.

The chain uses TRBV3-1 (or the pseudogene TRBV3-2) and TRBJ1-6, with D maybe TRBD1 (5 bases). Trimming removed 1 base at V and 6 bases at J, with 10 bases between. In germline, CDR1 is LGHDT, CDR2 YNNKEL (reference sequence). The CDR3 is 15 amino acids. DNA for the CDR3: TGTGCCAGCAGCCAAGTACAGGATTCTAATTCACCCCTCCACTTT. It codes for CASSQVQDSNSPLHF.

The CDR3 loop reads CASSDWGLHEQFF. The CDR3 nucleotides read TGTGCCAGCAGTGATTGGGGACTACATGAGCAGTTCTTC. This chain joins TRBV6-1 and TRBJ2-1; TRBD2 matches at 7 bases. V lost 3 bases, J lost 8 bases, and 4 bases stayed unmatched. The CDR3 runs 13 residues. Germline V lookup: CDR1 MNHNS, CDR2 SASEGT.

The chain has TRBV5-1 and TRBJ1-1; TRBD1 agrees at 11 bases. V was pared by 3 bases and J by 3 bases, with 4 bases of the junction left unmatched. The CDR3 spans 15 residues. Germline CDR1 reads SGHRS; CDR2 reads YFSETQ. The CDR3 DNA sequence: TGCGCCAGCAGCTCGGGACAGGGGGAGGACACTGAAGCTTTCTTT. The encoded protein is CASSSGQGEDTEAFF.

The rearrangement uses TRBV12-3 or TRBV12-4 and TRBJ2-3; a weak D match, TRBD2 (5 bases). V shed 10 bases and J shed 4 bases, with 15 bases lying between them. This CDR3 has 13 residues. DNA of the CDR3: TGTGCCACCTCCGGGAACCTTCCAGATACGCAGTATTTT. Its protein product is CATSGNLPDTQYF.

J is TRBJ1-4 and V is TRBV27; D gene unclear. V shed 6 bases and J shed 9 bases, with 14 bases lying between them. The CDR3 covers 13 residues. Germline V gene sequence: CDR1 MNHEY, CDR2 SMNVEV (reference sequence). DNA for the CDR3: TGTGCCAGCAGACGATCAGAGGTCCAAAAACTGTTTTTT. It specifies CASRRSEVQKLFF.

The rearrangement links TRBV11-2 to TRBJ2-7; 12 nucleotides align to TRBD2. The germline V gene has CDR1 SGHAT and CDR2 FQNNGV. V gave up 5 bases and J gave up 7 bases; unmatched junction bases: 3. CDR3 length: 13 residues. CDR3: CASSPGLAGEQYF. The CDR3 nucleotides read TGTGCCAGCAGCCCCGGACTAGCGGGGGAGCAGTACTTC.

The rearrangement uses TRBV4-3 and TRBJ1-1; 7 positions agree with TRBD1. CDR1 is LGHNA and CDR2 is YSLEER in the germline V gene. CDR3 length equals 16 residues. V shed 5 bases, J shed 5 bases, and the junction held 14 bases outside the gene matches. CDR3 in DNA: TGCGCCAGCAGCGAATCGACCCGGGCAGGGGGTACTGAAGCTTTCTTT. Encoded protein: CASSESTRAGGTEAFF.

V and J are TRBV3-1 (or the pseudogene TRBV3-2) and TRBJ1-2; the match to TRBD1 covers 7 bases. The CDR3 contains 18 residues. V lost 3 bases, J lost 4 bases, and 17 bases stayed unmatched. Per germline, CDR1 LGHDT and CDR2 YNNKEL (reference sequence). CDR3 bases: TGTGCCAGCAGCCACCGATATCGACAGGGTCCAGGAGTCTATGGCTACACCTTC. Protein: CASSHRYRQGPGVYGYTF.

V is TRBV7-9 and J is TRBJ2-7; 9 bases agree with TRBD2. From germline, CDR1 is SEHNR and CDR2 FQNEAQ (reference sequence). The CDR3 covers 13 residues. Unmatched junction bases numbered 1, after V lost 2 bases and J lost 5 bases. DNA for the CDR3: TGTGCCAGCAGCTTACCTAGCGGGGACGAGCAGTACGTC. This gives the protein CASSLPSGDEQYV.

The chain joins TRBV30 to TRBJ2-5, with D perhaps matching TRBD1 (6 bases). Germline V gene lookup returns CDR1 GTSNPN and CDR2 SVGIG (reference sequence). V was shortened by 0 bases and J by 9 bases, with 14 bases between the two germline ends. The CDR3 length is 13 residues. The CDR3 reads CAWSVQGLEAQYF. CDR3 sequence (DNA): TGTGCCTGGAGTGTACAGGGCTTGGAGGCCCAGTACTTC. Full variable domain (outside the CDR3, taken from reference TRBV30 and TRBJ2-5): SQTIHQWPATLVQPVGSPLSLECTVEGTSNPNLYWYRQAAGRGLQLLFYSVGIGQISSEVPQNLSASRPQDRQFILSSKKLLLSDSGFYLCAWSVQGLEAQYFGPGTRLLVL.

The chain uses TRBV6-5 and TRBJ1-2; D uncertain. Between the trimmed V and J ends, which lost 2 bases and 3 bases, there was a span of 7 bases. CDR3 length equals 13 residues. CDR1 is MNHEY and CDR2 is SVGAGI in the germline V gene. The CDR3 bases are TGTGCCAGCAGTTACGAGGCTGACTATGGCTACACCTTC. Residues: CASSYEADYGYTF.

The rearrangement links TRBV5-1 to TRBJ1-1; D is ambiguous. This CDR3 comprises 13 residues. The V gene lost 3 bases and the J gene lost 2 bases, with 8 bases spanning the gap. The germline gives CDR1 SGHRS, CDR2 YFSETQ. The CDR3 DNA reads as TGCGCCAGCAGCTATGAGGGAAACACTGAAGCTTTCTTT. Its protein is CASSYEGNTEAFF.

CDR3 DNA sequence: TGTGCCAGCAGCTTAAACAGGGGAGAGACCCAGTACTTC. Amino acids: CASSLNRGETQYF. This chain joins TRBV7-3 and TRBJ2-5; 7 bases are shared with TRBD1. Germline assignment: CDR1 SGHTA and CDR2 FQGTGA. The CDR3 consists of 13 residues. The J segment lost 4 bases and the V segment lost 1 base, leaving 0 bases of the junction unmatched.

The chain uses TRBV5-1 and TRBJ1-1, with D perhaps matching TRBD1 (5 bases). Germline CDR1 SGHRS, CDR2 YFSETQ. Trimming took off 7 bases at V and 1 base at J, with 17 bases between the two ends. There are 15 residues in the CDR3. Here the CDR3 reads CASRALDNPNTEAFF. CDR3 DNA sequence: TGCGCCAGCCGTGCCTTGGACAATCCGAACACTGAAGCTTTCTTT.

The chain links TRBV9 to TRBJ2-1; 7 positions match TRBD1. With 3 bases clipped from V and 4 bases from J, the junction kept 10 bases outside the gene matches. The CDR3 spans 16 residues. Germline V gene data show CDR1 as SGDLS and CDR2 as YYNGEE. CDR3 sequence (DNA): TGTGCCAGCAGCGCCCCCCGAGGGGGCGTGTACAATGAGCAGTTCTTC. This sequence encodes CASSAPRGGVYNEQFF.